This TCR beta chain originates from a study of blood T cell repertoires in COVID-19. Looking at the study overall: COVID-19 samples, acute and convalescent, were from the United States, Italy and Spain. PBMCs, B-cell-depleted T cells, or T cells were the source of the cDNA or gDNA that made up the material.

Original data processing: The authors estimated nucleated cell counts from reference gene primer amplification. Repertoires were generated with immunoSEQ multiplex PCR, while TCRdb's copy carries only in-frame clones and drops some. The DNA gave D and trimming, while V, J and clone size come from that table. The top ten hold under 35% of the sample, which has about 30,000 clones, approximately 80% seen once. Germline V gives CDR1 LNHNV, CDR2 YYDKDF (reference sequence). CDR3 length: 13 residues. Trimming pared 0 bases from V and 10 bases from J, leaving 10 bases between. This clonotype was obtained from an elderly man with acute or convalescent COVID-19. The rearrangement joins TRBV15 to TRBJ2-1; D is undetermined. Material: peripheral blood. The CDR3 DNA reads TGTGCCACCAGCAGAGATTTTTCTATCGAGCAGTTCTTC. Its protein is CATSRDFSIEQFF.